Detailed here is one TCR beta chain. The data originate from a study of shared clonotypes between healthy human individuals. TCRdb's table, derived via immunoSEQ multiplex PCR, lists solely in-frame clones and lacks some. The repertoire includes some 500,000 clones, 95% to 96% of them detected once, and 0.055% to 0.075% sits in the top ten. The CDR3 has 12 amino acids. Germline V gene lookup returns CDR1 KGHSH and CDR2 LQKENI. Trimming removed 3 bases at V and 8 bases at J, with 10 bases between. Material: naive CD4+ T cells sorted from blood. The sample's subset: CD45RA+ positively selected. The receptor was isolated from a woman in her twenties or thirties in good health. The chain recombines TRBV18 with TRBJ1-1, with D perhaps TRBD1 (5 bases). In DNA form, the CDR3 reads TGTGCCAGCTCACCCACGGGGACGGAAGCTTTCTTT. Protein product: CASSPTGTEAFF.